Listed below are T cell receptor beta chains from one sample, sequenced in a study of blood T cell repertoires in COVID-19. Sequenced by immunoSEQ multiplex PCR; TCRdb stores in-frame clones only, minus some. The table records over 40,000 clones, about 84% of them present only once. Sequencing used peripheral blood. The receptors were gathered from a human donor in a cohort sampled during active COVID-19. Each CDR3 is given with its conserved first and last residue. A D gene is named only where the DNA matches it firmly. Clone size is not always given. Where it is, it says once, few, many or a class for expanded clones.

j_call	cdr3_length	clone_size	d_call	v_call	cdr3_aa	cdr3_nt
TRBJ2-3	13	-	TRBD1	TRBV7-9	CASRSTGADTQYF	TGTGCCAGCAGATCTACAGGGGCAGATACGCAGTATTTT
TRBJ2-3	16	-	TRBD2	TRBV24-1	CATSDRLAGPTDTQYF	TGTGCCACCAGTGACCGACTAGCGGGACCCACAGATACGCAGTATTTT
TRBJ2-5	14	once	-	TRBV11-3	CASSPREGRETQYF	TGTGCCAGCAGCCCTCGTGAGGGTCGGGAGACCCAGTACTTC
TRBJ2-6	17	-	TRBD2	TRBV7-3	CASSPSGGSSGANVLTF	TGTGCCAGCAGCCCAAGCGGGGGCTCATCTGGGGCCAACGTCCTGACTTTC
TRBJ2-7	14	-	TRBD1	TRBV7-8	CASKDRDPTYEQYF	TGTGCCAGCAAAGACAGGGACCCTACCTACGAGCAGTACTTC
TRBJ2-5	13	-	TRBD1	TRBV19	CASRDRGSETQYF	TGTGCCAGTAGGGACAGGGGGTCAGAGACCCAGTACTTC
TRBJ1-1	14	-	-	TRBV6-4	CASSEGAENTEAFF	TGTGCCAGCAGTGAGGGCGCAGAAAACACTGAAGCTTTCTTT
TRBJ2-5	16	-	TRBD1	TRBV4-2	CASSQGGQVQQETQYF	TGTGCCAGCAGCCAAGGGGGACAGGTACAGCAAGAGACCCAGTACTTC
TRBJ2-1	11	-	-	TRBV11-2	CASSLRNEQFF	TGTGCCAGCAGCTTGAGGAATGAGCAGTTCTTC
TRBJ1-2	16	-	-	TRBV5-1	CASSPIRAGDNYGYTF	TGCGCCAGCAGCCCCATCCGTGCGGGGGATAACTATGGCTACACCTTC
TRBJ1-2	17	-	TRBD1	TRBV4-3	CASSQDLGTGLNYGYTF	TGCGCCAGCAGCCAAGATCTAGGGACAGGGTTAAACTATGGCTACACCTTC
TRBJ1-5	17	-	TRBD1	TRBV6-2/TRBV6-3	CASSYSIGTGFNQPQHF	TGTGCCAGCAGTTACTCGATCGGGACAGGTTTCAATCAGCCCCAGCATTTT
TRBJ1-2	15	-	TRBD1	TRBV7-2	CASSGRTGSDYGYTF	TGTGCCAGCAGCGGACGGACAGGGTCGGACTATGGCTACACCTTC
TRBJ2-1	16	-	-	TRBV4-2	CASSQDAGAPYNEQFF	TGTGCCAGCAGCCAAGATGCGGGGGCCCCTTACAATGAGCAGTTCTTC
TRBJ2-7	15	-	TRBD1	TRBV7-7	CASSLGRQGVDEQYF	TGTGCCAGCAGCTTAGGACGACAGGGAGTCGACGAGCAGTACTTC
TRBJ1-2	13	-	TRBD1	TRBV6-1	CASSDRDRGGYTF	TGTGCCAGCAGTGATAGGGACAGGGGTGGCTACACCTTC
TRBJ2-7	14	once	TRBD2	TRBV7-3	CASSLAGGPYEQYF	TGTGCCAGCAGCTTGGCGGGGGGGCCCTACGAGCAGTACTTC
TRBJ2-3	15	once	TRBD2	TRBV15	CASLGSGIGTDTQYF	TGTGCCTCCCTGGGGAGCGGGATTGGGACAGATACGCAGTATTTT
TRBJ2-5	15	-	TRBD2	TRBV5-1	CASTLGGGVQETQYF	TGCGCCAGCACCCTGGGGGGAGGGGTTCAAGAGACCCAGTACTTC
TRBJ1-2	14	-	-	TRBV6-2/TRBV6-3	CASSPLGLGYGYTF	TGTGCCAGCAGTCCCCTGGGGCTGGGTTATGGCTACACCTTC
TRBJ1-1	14	-	TRBD1	TRBV19	CASSRTGGKTEAFF	TGTGCCAGTAGTCGGACAGGGGGCAAGACTGAAGCTTTCTTT
TRBJ2-5	16	-	TRBD2	TRBV7-2	CASSPGTSGGAQTQYF	TGTGCCAGCAGCCCCGGGACTAGCGGGGGGGCCCAGACCCAGTACTTC
TRBJ1-6	14	-	TRBD1	TRBV7-2	CASRAGQDYSPLHF	TGTGCCAGCAGAGCGGGACAGGACTATTCACCCCTCCACTTT
TRBJ2-7	16	medium-sized	TRBD1	TRBV2	CASSEVWTGGAYEQYF	TGTGCCAGCAGTGAAGTTTGGACAGGGGGCGCTTACGAGCAGTACTTC
TRBJ2-7	13	-	TRBD1	TRBV13	CASSLVSGGEQYF	TGTGCCAGCAGCTTAGTATCAGGGGGCGAGCAGTACTTC
TRBJ1-2	14	-	-	TRBV19	CASSHPGGGYGYTF	TGTGCCAGTAGCCATCCCGGGGGGGGCTATGGCTACACCTTC
TRBJ1-6	15	-	TRBD1	TRBV5-6	CASSRRTGGDSPLHF	TGTGCCAGCAGCCGTCGGACAGGGGGCGACTCACCCCTCCACTTT
TRBJ2-1	16	-	TRBD1	TRBV11-2	CASSLRRGQGYNEQFF	TGTGCCAGCAGCCTAAGAAGGGGACAGGGGTACAATGAGCAGTTCTTC
TRBJ2-3	15	-	TRBD2	TRBV2	CASSDGLAGTDTQYF	TGTGCCAGCAGTGACGGACTAGCGGGCACAGATACGCAGTATTTT
TRBJ1-5	14	-	TRBD1	TRBV6-2/TRBV6-3	CASSTQTGLQPQHF	TGTGCCAGCAGTACCCAGACAGGGCTTCAGCCCCAGCATTTT
TRBJ2-2	15	-	TRBD1	TRBV5-1	CASSGQGPNTGELFF	TGCGCCAGCAGCGGACAGGGACCGAACACCGGGGAGCTGTTTTTT
TRBJ1-1	15	-	-	TRBV18	CASSPPATSNTEAFF	TGTGCCAGCTCACCACCTGCGACATCCAACACTGAAGCTTTCTTT
TRBJ2-7	14	-	TRBD2	TRBV19	CASSLGLAGSEQYF	TGTGCCAGTAGTCTGGGACTAGCGGGTTCCGAGCAGTACTTC
TRBJ2-1	15	-	TRBD2	TRBV11-2	CASHLTGGSGNEQFF	TGTGCCAGCCATTTAACCGGGGGGTCGGGCAATGAGCAGTTCTTC
TRBJ1-6	14	-	-	TRBV7-9	CASSLGHGDSPLHF	TGTGCCAGCAGCCTGGGACATGGAGATTCACCCCTCCACTTT
TRBJ1-3	14	few	TRBD1	TRBV28	CASRSTGSGNTIYF	TGTGCCAGCAGGTCGACAGGGTCTGGAAACACCATATATTTT
TRBJ1-5	15	-	-	TRBV19	CASSRDTRRDQPQHF	TGTGCCAGTAGCCGGGACACCCGGCGGGATCAGCCCCAGCATTTT
TRBJ2-5	13	-	-	TRBV27	CASRPDGAETQYF	TGTGCCAGCAGACCCGATGGAGCAGAGACCCAGTACTTC
TRBJ2-1	14	-	TRBD2	TRBV20-1	CSASWIAGVNEQFF	TGCAGTGCTAGTTGGATAGCGGGTGTCAATGAGCAGTTCTTC
TRBJ2-5	17	-	-	TRBV5-1	CASSLAMATVLQETQYF	TGCGCCAGCAGCTTGGCCATGGCGACAGTTTTACAAGAGACCCAGTACTTC
TRBJ2-3	13	-	TRBD1	TRBV4-2	CASSQTGEDTQYF	TGTGCCAGCAGCCAGACAGGGGAGGATACGCAGTATTTT
TRBJ2-7	13	few	-	TRBV18	CASSPQGAGEQYF	TGTGCCAGCTCACCACAGGGGGCGGGAGAGCAGTACTTC
TRBJ1-2	16	-	TRBD1	TRBV7-8	CASSLADRDRAGGYTF	TGTGCCAGCAGCTTAGCCGACCGGGACAGGGCGGGTGGCTACACCTTC
TRBJ1-2	14	-	-	TRBV19	CASSSQTGPYGYTF	TGTGCCAGTAGTTCACAGACAGGACCGTATGGCTACACCTTC
TRBJ1-5	15	few	-	TRBV7-2	CASSPGHFSNQPQHF	TGTGCCAGCAGCCCCGGACACTTTAGCAATCAGCCCCAGCATTTT
TRBJ2-3	13	-	-	TRBV6-6	CASRPRDTDTQYF	TGTGCCAGCAGACCCCGGGACACAGATACGCAGTATTTT
TRBJ1-1	14	-	-	TRBV7-2	CASSLQGGYTEAFF	TGTGCCAGCAGTTTACAGGGTGGGTACACTGAAGCTTTCTTT
TRBJ2-3	14	once	TRBD2	TRBV19	CASRLAGDPDTQYF	TGTGCCAGTAGGTTAGCGGGAGACCCAGATACGCAGTATTTT
TRBJ2-3	17	-	TRBD2	TRBV12-5	CASGLDASGGAFDTQYF	TGTGCTAGTGGTTTGGACGCGAGCGGGGGGGCCTTTGATACGCAGTATTTT
TRBJ2-7	15	-	TRBD1	TRBV18	CASSPVRQGAGEQYF	TGTGCCAGCTCACCGGTTCGGCAGGGGGCAGGCGAGCAGTACTTC
TRBJ2-1	20	-	TRBD1	TRBV9	CASSVEYSFIGTGNSNEQFF	TGTGCCAGCAGCGTAGAATACAGTTTCATCGGGACAGGGAATTCCAATGAGCAGTTCTTC
TRBJ1-6	16	once	-	TRBV19	CASSSGQINSYSPLHF	TGTGCCAGTAGTAGTGGACAGATCAATTCTTATTCACCCCTCCACTTT